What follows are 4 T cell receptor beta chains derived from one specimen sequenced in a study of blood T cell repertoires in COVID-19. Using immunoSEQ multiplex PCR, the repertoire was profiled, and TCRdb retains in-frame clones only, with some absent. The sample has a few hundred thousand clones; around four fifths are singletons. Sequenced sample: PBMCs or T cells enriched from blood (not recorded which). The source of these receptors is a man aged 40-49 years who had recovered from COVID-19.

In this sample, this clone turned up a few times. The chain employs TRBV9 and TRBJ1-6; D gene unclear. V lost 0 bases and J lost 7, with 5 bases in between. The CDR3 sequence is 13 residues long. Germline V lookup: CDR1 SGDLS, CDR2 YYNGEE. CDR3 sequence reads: CASSVGPNSPLHF. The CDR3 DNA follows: TGTGCCAGCAGCGTAGGGCCCAATTCACCCCTCCACTTT.

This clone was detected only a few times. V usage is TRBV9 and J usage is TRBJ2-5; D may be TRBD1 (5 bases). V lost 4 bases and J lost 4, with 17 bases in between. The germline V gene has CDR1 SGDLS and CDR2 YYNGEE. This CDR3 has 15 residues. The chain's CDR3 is CASSTGGASVETQYF. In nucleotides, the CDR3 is TGTGCCAGCAGCACAGGTGGGGCGTCCGTAGAGACCCAGTACTTC.

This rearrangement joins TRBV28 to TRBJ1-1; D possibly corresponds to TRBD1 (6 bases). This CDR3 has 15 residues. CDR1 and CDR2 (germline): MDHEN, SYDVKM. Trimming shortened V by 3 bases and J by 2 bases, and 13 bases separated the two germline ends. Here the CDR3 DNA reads TGTGCCAGCAGTTTGCAGGGGAAGGGAAACACTGAAGCTTTCTTT. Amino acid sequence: CASSLQGKGNTEAFF.

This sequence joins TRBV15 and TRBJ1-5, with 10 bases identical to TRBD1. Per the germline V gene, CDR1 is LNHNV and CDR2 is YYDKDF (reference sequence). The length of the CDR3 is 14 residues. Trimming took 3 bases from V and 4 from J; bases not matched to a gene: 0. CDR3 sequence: CATSRGQGNQPQHF. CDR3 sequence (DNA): TGTGCCACCAGCAGGGGACAGGGGAATCAGCCCCAGCATTTT.